The 10 T cell receptor beta chains presented below share a single source sample, sequenced in a study of cytomegalovirus exposure and HLA in healthy donors. PCR primers comprised 60 Vbeta and 13 Jbeta primers. TCRdb keeps only in-frame clones here, not all; method: immunoSEQ multiplex PCR. This table holds fewer than 250,000 clones, 80% to 85% found once. The sample comprised PBMCs. Receptor source: a woman in her forties in good health and CMV-seronegative.

This clone was seen more than once but under ten times. The chain recombines TRBV11-3 with TRBJ2-2; 8 bases map to TRBD1. Per germline, CDR1 SGHNT and CDR2 YENEEA. The CDR3 runs to 16 residues. Trimming cost V 7 bases and J 6 bases; bases outside gene matches: 13. CDR3 residues: CASTSFVRTGSGELFF. For the CDR3, the DNA is TGTGCCAGCACCTCTTTCGTCCGGACAGGGTCCGGGGAGCTGTTTTTT.

This clone has a handful of counts. V usage is TRBV19 and J usage is TRBJ2-5, with 11 bases aligning to TRBD2. Germline CDR1 is LNHDA and CDR2 is SQIVND (reference sequence). The ends lost 3 bases at V and 5 bases at J; junction bases unmatched: 8. The CDR3 spans 16 residues. CDR3 sequence: CASSIGIAGGGETQYF. In DNA, the CDR3 is TGTGCCAGTAGTATTGGGATAGCGGGAGGGGGGGAGACCCAGTACTTC.

The chain recombines TRBV6-6 with TRBJ1-2, with D hard to call. Trimming stripped 6 bases from V and 1 base from J, with 6 bases between. Germline CDR1 reads MNHNY; CDR2 reads SVGAGI (reference sequence). The CDR3 consists of 12 residues. The CDR3 nucleotides are TGTGCCAGCAGCCCGGGTAACTATGGCTACACCTTC. It encodes CASSPGNYGYTF.

This rearrangement joins TRBV6-5 to TRBJ1-5; 10 positions agree with TRBD1. The J segment lost 7 bases and the V segment lost 5 bases, leaving 5 bases of the junction unmatched. Looked up from germline, CDR1 is MNHEY and CDR2 is SVGAGI. CDR3 size: 14 residues. Written as DNA, the CDR3 is TGTGCCAGCAGTCCCGGGACAGGGGACCAGCCCCAGCATTTT. This translates into CASSPGTGDQPQHF.

V is TRBV7-8 and J is TRBJ2-7; 11 bases fit TRBD2. The CDR3 contains 16 residues. CDR1 is SGHVS and CDR2 is FQNEAQ in the germline V gene. V dropped 3 bases and J dropped 3; count of bases not matched to a gene: 7. CDR3 residues: CASSFSRLAGRYEQYF. The DNA of the CDR3 is TGTGCCAGCAGCTTCTCTAGACTAGCGGGACGCTACGAGCAGTACTTC.

The chain links TRBV4-3 to TRBJ2-1, with D perhaps matching TRBD1 (6 bases). The V end was cut by 0 bases, the J end by 4 bases, with 13 bases between. Germline CDR1 and CDR2: LGHNA and YSLEER. The CDR3 contains 16 residues. The CDR3 region is CASSQDRTGRYNEQFF. The CDR3, as DNA: TGCGCCAGCAGCCAAGATAGAACAGGGCGGTACAATGAGCAGTTCTTC.

This chain joins TRBV27 and TRBJ2-3; D perhaps matches TRBD2 (5 bases). Deletions cut 2 bases from V and 2 bases from J, with 11 bases between. This CDR3 is built from 15 residues. The germline V gene encodes CDR1 MNHEY and CDR2 SMNVEV (reference sequence). CDR3 DNA: TGTGCCAGCAGTTTAGGGCTAGCCCCCACAGATACGCAGTATTTT. It is translated as CASSLGLAPTDTQYF.

A note on this clone: Germline and junction disagree at one end, which may indicate a read error. The CDR3 coding sequence is TGTTCCAGCAGCTTAGGGGGACTAGCGGAACAAGAGACCCAGTACTTC. It yields the protein CSSSLGGLAEQETQYF. The chain joins TRBV7-9 to TRBJ2-5, with TRBD2 matching over 11 bases. The CDR3 is 16 residues long. CDR1 is SEHNR and CDR2 is FQNEAQ in the germline V gene (reference sequence).

The V and J genes are TRBV7-2 and TRBJ2-7; a possible D gene is TRBD1 (6 bases). V gave up 1 base and J gave up 2 bases, with 9 bases separating them. The V gene's germline CDR1 is SGHTA and CDR2 FQGNSA. The CDR3 contains 14 residues. CDR3 residues: CASSLGQGTYEQYF. The DNA for the CDR3 is TGTGCCAGCAGCTTAGGCCAGGGGACCTACGAGCAGTACTTC.

This clone was counted a single time. This chain links TRBV10-3 with TRBJ2-3; 8 bases are shared with TRBD1. This CDR3 has 18 amino acids. Germline values: CDR1 ENHRY, CDR2 SYGVKD. J was trimmed by 4 bases and V by 4 bases; bases with no gene match: 16. In DNA, the CDR3 is TGTGCCATCAGTGTGTCATCCGACAGGGGCGTTCTGTCAGATACGCAGTATTTT. It translates to CAISVSSDRGVLSDTQYF.